This TCR beta chain comes out of a study of response to subunit inactivated influenza vaccine. Overall study findings and caveats: The authors suggested that every seasonal influenza vaccination recruits few new T cells.

TCRdb itself ran the RT-PCR reads through MiXCR, one entry per CDR3 protein. The data hold 530,000 or so distinct CDR3 sequences, with about 25% observed a single time. Turning to this clonotype: The antigen is unknown.

With V trimmed by 0 bases and J by 6 bases, 17 bases remained unmatched. The CDR3 has 19 amino acids. The germline V gene has CDR1 LGHNA and CDR2 YSLEER. The TCR originated in a man between 50 and 59 years old who received an inactivated influenza vaccine. Specimen: CD4+ T cells sorted from PBMCs, collected roughly 5 days after vaccination. The rearrangement links TRBV4-3 to TRBJ2-7; the match to TRBD2 covers 10 bases. In nucleotides, the CDR3 is TGCGCCAGCAGCCAAGAGACTAGCGGGCCCTGGCAGGGCGCTACCGAGCAGTACTTC. This translates into CASSQETSGPWQGATEQYF.